This TCR beta chain is drawn from a study of OX40 agonist ivuxolimab in advanced cancers. Study-wide points: The study found among the lowest clonal expansion in partial responders at 0.1-3.0 mg/kg.

Regarding this clone: Its antigen is not identified.

V shed 3 bases and J shed 4 bases, with 12 bases lying between them. Germline CDR1 LNHDA, CDR2 SQIVND (reference sequence). The CDR3 is 14 amino acids. TCRdb keeps only in-frame clones here, not all; method: immunoSEQ multiplex PCR. The table includes around 60,000 clones, around 90% detected once. The sample in question was CD4+ or CD8+ T cells sorted from blood, obtained in a trial of the OX40 agonist ivuxolimab. The V call is TRBV19, the J call TRBJ1-1; D is ambiguous. The receptor was isolated from an adult with an advanced solid tumor such as melanoma, head and neck, liver or kidney cancer. Written as DNA, the CDR3 is TGTGCCAGTAGTATCCATAGTGGAGCCACTGAAGCTTTCTTT. Translating gives CASSIHSGATEAFF.